This entry is about one T cell receptor (beta chain). The sample comes from a study of shared clonotypes between healthy human individuals. V was clipped by 5 bases and J by 0 bases; unmatched bases: 11. Germline V gene sequence: CDR1 SGHVS, CDR2 FQNEAQ. The CDR3 is made up of 17 amino acids. Methods used by the authors: As immunoSEQ supplied junction-only sequences (without quality scores), filtering differed. The repertoire was sequenced with immunoSEQ multiplex PCR; TCRdb's copy has only in-frame clones and lacks some. From that table come the V and J calls and clone size; the DNA was used to work out D and trimming. The table lists about 480,000 clones, 70% to 80% of them singletons.

The chain employs TRBV7-8 and TRBJ2-3; 7 bases map to TRBD2. This TCR derives from a woman aged 40 to 49 in good health. Some clones in this sample may be carry-over from other donors' samples. Sequenced: PBMCs. CDR3 in amino acids: CASSPRAPSGSTDTQYF. The CDR3 coding sequence is TGTGCCAGCAGCCCCCGCGCCCCTAGCGGCAGCACAGATACGCAGTATTTT.